The clone carrying this T cell receptor beta chain was counted many times. The authors amplified TCR beta CDR3 regions from RNA transcripts. First-round RT-PCR with HTBI primers preceded a second-round multiplex PCR. TCRdb fed the multiplex PCR reads into MiXCR, producing one record per CDR3 protein. Of about 740,000 distinct CDR3 sequences listed, approximately 40% were seen once; the top ten hold around 40%. The data were taken from a study of Graves' ophthalmopathy and Graves' hyperthyroidism. Background on the study: No treatment had been given when peripheral blood was collected at initial diagnosis.

CDR1 is SGHVS and CDR2 is FNYEAQ in the germline V gene. V lost 5 bases and J 5 bases, leaving 24 bases between the germline ends. This CDR3 is 17 amino acids long. Every ophthalmopathy donor presented moderate-to-severe activity, CAS ≥3, NOSPECS ≥4 and duration under 3 months. Uncontrolled infections, pregnancy, lactation or other autoimmune diseases led to patient exclusion. The authors isolated PBMCs from around 10 ml of fresh peripheral blood. This chain links TRBV7-6 with TRBJ1-2; no reliable D call. The source of this sequence is an adult man with Graves' ophthalmopathy. Sequencing was performed on peripheral blood. The CDR3 here is CASSPSTGQFWAYGYTF. The CDR3 region has the DNA TGTGCCAGCAGCCCCAGTACGGGCCAATTCTGGGCTTATGGCTACACCTTC.